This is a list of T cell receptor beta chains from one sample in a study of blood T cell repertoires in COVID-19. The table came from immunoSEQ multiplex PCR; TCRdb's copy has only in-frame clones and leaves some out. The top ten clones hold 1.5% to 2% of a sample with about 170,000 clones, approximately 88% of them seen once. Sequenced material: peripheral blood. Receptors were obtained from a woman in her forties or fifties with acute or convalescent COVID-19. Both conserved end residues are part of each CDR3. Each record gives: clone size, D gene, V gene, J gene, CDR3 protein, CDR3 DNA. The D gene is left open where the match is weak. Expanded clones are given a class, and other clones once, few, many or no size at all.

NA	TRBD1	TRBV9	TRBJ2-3	CASSVARTGGTDTQYF	TGTGCCAGCAGCGTAGCTAGGACAGGGGGCACAGATACGCAGTATTTT
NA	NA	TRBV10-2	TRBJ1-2	CASSESTPNLGYGYTF	TGCGCCAGCAGTGAGTCAACGCCCAACCTAGGCTATGGCTACACCTTC
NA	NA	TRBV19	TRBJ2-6	CATEGAGAFSGANVLTF	TGTGCCACCGAGGGCGCAGGGGCCTTCTCTGGGGCCAACGTCCTGACTTTC
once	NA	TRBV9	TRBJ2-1	CASSVVGQIMYGEQFF	TGTGCCAGCAGCGTAGTTGGGCAGATCATGTACGGTGAGCAGTTCTTC
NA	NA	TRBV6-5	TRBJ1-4	CASSLGTRKDEKLFF	TGTGCCAGCAGTCTAGGGACTAGGAAGGATGAAAAACTGTTTTTT
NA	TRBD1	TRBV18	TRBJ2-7	CASSPLNSQGAEQYF	TGTGCCAGCTCACCACTAAATTCGCAGGGGGCCGAGCAGTACTTC
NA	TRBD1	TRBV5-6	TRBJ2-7	CASSRGTGFNEQYF	TGTGCCAGCAGCCGCGGGACAGGGTTTAACGAGCAGTACTTC
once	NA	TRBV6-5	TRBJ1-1	CASSYSAGILATEAFF	TGTGCCAGCAGTTACTCGGCAGGAATACTCGCCACTGAAGCTTTCTTT
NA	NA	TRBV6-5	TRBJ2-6	CASTKPGSGANVLTF	TGTGCCAGCACGAAACCAGGGTCTGGGGCCAACGTCCTGACTTTC
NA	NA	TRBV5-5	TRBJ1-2	CASSLNRVDGYTF	TGTGCCAGCAGCTTAAACAGGGTCGATGGCTACACCTTC
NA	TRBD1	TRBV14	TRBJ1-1	CASSTRQGGITEAFF	TGTGCCAGCAGCACCCGACAGGGGGGTATCACTGAAGCTTTCTTT
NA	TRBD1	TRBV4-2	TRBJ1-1	CASSRPSGGSEAFF	TGTGCCAGCAGCCGCCCCTCAGGGGGCTCTGAAGCTTTCTTT
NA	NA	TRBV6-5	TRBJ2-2	CASSYVGRGYTGELFF	TGTGCCAGCAGTTACGTTGGTCGGGGGTACACCGGGGAGCTGTTTTTT
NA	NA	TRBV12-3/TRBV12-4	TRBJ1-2	CASSEGQNYGYTF	TGTGCCAGCAGCGAAGGACAGAACTATGGCTACACCTTC
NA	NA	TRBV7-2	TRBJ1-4	CASSLVVQYGEKLFF	TGTGCCAGCAGCTTAGTCGTACAGTATGGGGAAAAACTGTTTTTT
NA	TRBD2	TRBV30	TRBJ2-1	CAWSRGTSGSRNEQFF	TGTGCCTGGAGTAGGGGGACTAGCGGGAGTCGTAATGAGCAGTTCTTC
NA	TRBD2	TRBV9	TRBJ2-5	CASSKLAGVPQETQYF	TGTGCCAGCAGCAAACTAGCGGGAGTACCCCAAGAGACCCAGTACTTC
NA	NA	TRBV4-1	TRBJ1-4	CASSQAKLSQDNEKLFF	TGCGCCAGCAGCCAAGCTAAACTCTCCCAGGATAATGAAAAACTGTTTTTT
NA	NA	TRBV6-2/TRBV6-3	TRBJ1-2	CASSYYRVGDGYTF	TGTGCCAGCAGTTACTACAGGGTCGGGGATGGCTACACCTTC
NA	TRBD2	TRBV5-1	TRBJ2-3	CASCRGGESDTQYF	TGCGCCAGCTGCCGCGGGGGAGAATCAGATACGCAGTATTTT
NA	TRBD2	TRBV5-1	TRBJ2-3	CASSLVSGGDTQYF	TGCGCCAGCAGCTTGGTAAGCGGGGGAGATACGCAGTATTTT
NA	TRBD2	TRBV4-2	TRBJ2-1	CASNKGRGGESYNEQFF	TGTGCCAGCAACAAAGGGCGGGGGGGCGAATCCTACAATGAGCAGTTCTTC
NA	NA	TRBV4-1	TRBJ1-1	CASRPTRGQVMNTEAFF	TGCGCCAGCAGACCTACCAGAGGGCAGGTGATGAACACTGAAGCTTTCTTT
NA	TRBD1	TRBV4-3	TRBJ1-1	CASSWDRVVTEAFF	TGCGCCAGCAGCTGGGACAGGGTCGTTACTGAAGCTTTCTTT
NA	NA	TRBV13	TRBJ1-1	CASSFVGRGTEAFF	TGTGCCAGCAGCTTCGTCGGCAGAGGCACTGAAGCTTTCTTT
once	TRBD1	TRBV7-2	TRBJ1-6	CASSLQGMGNSPLHF	TGTGCCAGCAGCCTACAGGGGATGGGTAATTCACCCCTCCACTTT
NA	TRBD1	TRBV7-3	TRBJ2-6	CAKTIYDRGTGANVLTF	TGTGCCAAAACGATTTATGACAGGGGAACGGGGGCCAACGTCCTGACTTTC
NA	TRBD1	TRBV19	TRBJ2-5	CTSSISGQGPQETQYF	TGTACCAGTAGTATCTCCGGACAGGGACCCCAAGAGACCCAGTACTTC
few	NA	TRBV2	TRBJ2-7	CASRAGQGNYEQYF	TGTGCCAGCAGGGCTGGCCAGGGGAACTACGAGCAGTACTTC
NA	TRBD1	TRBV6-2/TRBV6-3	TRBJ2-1	CASSLTGGREQFF	TGTGCCAGCAGTTTAACAGGGGGCCGGGAGCAGTTCTTC
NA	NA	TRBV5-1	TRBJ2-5	CASSLGYRRGGSQETQYF	TGCGCCAGCAGCTTGGGATACAGGAGGGGTGGGTCTCAAGAGACCCAGTACTTC
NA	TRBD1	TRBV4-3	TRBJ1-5	CASSQEVRGSLHQPQHF	TGCGCCAGCAGCCAAGAGGTCAGGGGGAGCTTACATCAGCCCCAGCATTTT
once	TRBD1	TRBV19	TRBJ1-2	CASSSGTGWTYGYTF	TGTGCCAGTAGTTCTGGGACAGGGTGGACCTATGGCTACACCTTC
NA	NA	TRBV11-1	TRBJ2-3	CASSVLRDSSTDTQYF	TGTGCCAGCAGCGTCCTCCGGGACTCGAGCACAGATACGCAGTATTTT
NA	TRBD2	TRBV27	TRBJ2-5	CASRGLAKQETQYF	TGTGCCAGCAGGGGACTAGCGAAGCAAGAGACCCAGTACTTC
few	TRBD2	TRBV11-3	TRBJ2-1	CASSLGSNAGGSYNEQFF	TGTGCCAGCAGCCTAGGAAGTAACGCGGGAGGCTCCTACAATGAGCAGTTCTTC
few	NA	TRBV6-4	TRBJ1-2	CASSERAGVNYGYTF	TGTGCCAGCAGTGAGCGAGCCGGGGTTAACTATGGCTACACCTTC
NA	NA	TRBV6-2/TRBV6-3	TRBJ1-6	CASSYSTGNNSPLHF	TGTGCCAGCAGTTACTCGACGGGAAATAATTCACCCCTCCACTTT
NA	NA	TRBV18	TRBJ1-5	CASSSNRQDSNQPQHF	TGTGCCAGCTCATCGAACCGACAGGATAGCAATCAGCCCCAGCATTTT
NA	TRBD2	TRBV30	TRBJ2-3	CAWSGTNPSTDTQYF	TGTGCCTGGTCCGGGACTAACCCATCCACAGATACGCAGTATTTT
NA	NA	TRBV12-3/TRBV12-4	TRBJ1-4	CASTRTGKLFF	TGTGCCAGCACCCGAACAGGGAAACTGTTTTTT
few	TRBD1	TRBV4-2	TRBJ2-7	CASSQGAGGYEQYF	TGTGCCAGCAGCCAAGGGGCAGGGGGCTACGAGCAGTACTTC
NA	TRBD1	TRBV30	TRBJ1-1	CAWTSSTGVTEAFF	TGTGCCTGGACCAGCTCGACAGGGGTAACTGAAGCTTTCTTT
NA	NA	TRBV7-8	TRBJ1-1	CASSLFQAGTEAFF	TGTGCCAGCAGCTTATTCCAGGCTGGCACTGAAGCTTTCTTT
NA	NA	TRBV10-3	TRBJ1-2	CAISGTGFSHGYTF	TGTGCCATCAGTGGAACAGGGTTCTCCCATGGCTACACCTTC
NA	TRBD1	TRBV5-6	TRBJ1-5	CASRFDRAQHF	TGTGCCAGCAGATTCGACAGGGCCCAGCATTTT
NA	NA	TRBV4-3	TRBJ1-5	CASSQDREQPQHF	TGCGCCAGCAGCCAAGACCGGGAGCAGCCCCAGCATTTT
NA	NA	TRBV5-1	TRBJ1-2	CASSTWDMRYGYTF	TGCGCCAGCAGTACGTGGGACATGAGGTATGGCTACACCTTC
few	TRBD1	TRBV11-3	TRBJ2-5	CASSKTGKETQYF	TGTGCCAGCAGCAAGACAGGGAAAGAGACCCAGTACTTC
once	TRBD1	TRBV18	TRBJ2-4	CASSLGTGSIQYF	TGTGCCAGCTCACTTGGGACAGGCTCCATTCAGTACTTC
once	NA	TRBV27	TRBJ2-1	CASSLYPGRKGDEQFF	TGTGCCAGCAGTTTATACCCAGGCCGCAAAGGGGATGAGCAGTTCTTC
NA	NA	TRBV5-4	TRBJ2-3	CASSLDGTIRGYRADTQYF	TGTGCCAGCAGCTTGGATGGTACGATTCGGGGGTACCGGGCAGATACGCAGTATTTT
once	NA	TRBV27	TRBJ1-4	CASSRGGDEKLFF	TGTGCCAGCAGCCGTGGGGGGGATGAAAAACTGTTTTTT
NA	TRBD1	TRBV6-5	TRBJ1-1	CASSLRTGVNTEAFF	TGTGCCAGCAGTTTAAGGACAGGAGTGAACACTGAAGCTTTCTTT
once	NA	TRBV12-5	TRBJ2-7	CASGPGDYEQYF	TGTGCTAGTGGTCCCGGGGACTACGAGCAGTACTTC
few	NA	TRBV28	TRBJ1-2	CASSLQGPYGYTF	TGTGCCAGCAGTTTACAGGGCCCATATGGCTACACCTTC
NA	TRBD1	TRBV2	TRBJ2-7	CASSLRRQGTLEQYF	TGTGCCAGCAGCCTGAGGAGACAGGGAACCCTCGAGCAGTACTTC
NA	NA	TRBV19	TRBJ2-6	CASSTGFSGANVLTF	TGTGCCAGTAGTACCGGGTTCTCTGGGGCCAACGTCCTGACTTTC